Given below is one T cell receptor (beta chain) in context. This record comes from a study of blood T cell repertoires in COVID-19. The wider study: T cells, B-cell-depleted T cells, or PBMCs provided the cDNA or gDNA that served as material.

Original data processing: Amplification of reference gene primers was used by the study to estimate nucleated cell counts. Sequenced by immunoSEQ multiplex PCR; TCRdb stores in-frame clones only, minus some. V and J calls and clone size are as listed in that table; D and trimming were resolved from the DNA. The data contain 150,000 to 200,000 clones, roughly 90% of them seen just once; the ten biggest clones take up less than 3%. CDR3 length: 16 residues. Losses at the gene ends were 0 bases for V and 7 bases for J; bases not matched to a gene: 9. In germline, CDR1 is MGHRA, CDR2 YSYEKL. The J gene is TRBJ1-2, the V gene TRBV4-1; TRBD1 aligns across 9 bases. The TCR comes from a man aged 60 to 69 with acute or convalescent COVID-19. Specimen: peripheral blood. Here the CDR3 reads CASSQEQGARVGGYTF. Here the CDR3 DNA reads TGCGCCAGCAGCCAAGAACAGGGGGCTCGTGTCGGTGGCTACACCTTC.